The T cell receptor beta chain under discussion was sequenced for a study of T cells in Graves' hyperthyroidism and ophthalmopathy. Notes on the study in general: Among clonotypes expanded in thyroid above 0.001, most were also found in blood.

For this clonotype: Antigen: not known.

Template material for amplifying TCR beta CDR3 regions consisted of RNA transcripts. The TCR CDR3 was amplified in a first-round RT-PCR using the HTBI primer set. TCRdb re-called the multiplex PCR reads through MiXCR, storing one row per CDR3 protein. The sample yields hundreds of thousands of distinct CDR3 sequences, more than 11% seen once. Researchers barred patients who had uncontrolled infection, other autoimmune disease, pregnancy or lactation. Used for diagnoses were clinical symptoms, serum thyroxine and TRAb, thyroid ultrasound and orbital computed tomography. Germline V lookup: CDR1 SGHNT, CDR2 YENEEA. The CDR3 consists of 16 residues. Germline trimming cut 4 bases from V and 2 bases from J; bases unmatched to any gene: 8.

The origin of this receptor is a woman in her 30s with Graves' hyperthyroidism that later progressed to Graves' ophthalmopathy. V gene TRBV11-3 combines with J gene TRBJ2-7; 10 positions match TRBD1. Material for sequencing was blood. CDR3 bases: TGTGCCAGCAGCTCGGGACAGGGGATAGTCGCCTACGAGCAGTACTTC. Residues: CASSSGQGIVAYEQYF.